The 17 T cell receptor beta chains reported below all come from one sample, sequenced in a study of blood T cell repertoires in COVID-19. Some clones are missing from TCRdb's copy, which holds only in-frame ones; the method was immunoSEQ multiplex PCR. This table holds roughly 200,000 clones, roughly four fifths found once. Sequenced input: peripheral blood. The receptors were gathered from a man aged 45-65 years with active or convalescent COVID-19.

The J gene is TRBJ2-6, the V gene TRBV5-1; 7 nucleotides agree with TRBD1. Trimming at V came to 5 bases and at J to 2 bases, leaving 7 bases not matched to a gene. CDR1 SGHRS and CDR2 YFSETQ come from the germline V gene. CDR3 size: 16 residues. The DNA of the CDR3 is TGCGCCAGCAGGCCGGGACAGTCCCCTGGGGCCAACGTCCTGACTTTC. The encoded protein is CASRPGQSPGANVLTF.

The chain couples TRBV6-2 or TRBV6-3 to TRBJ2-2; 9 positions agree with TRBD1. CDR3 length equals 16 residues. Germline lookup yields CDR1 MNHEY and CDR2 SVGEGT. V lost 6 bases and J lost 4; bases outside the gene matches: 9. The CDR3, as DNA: TGTGCCAGCAGCTCGAAGGGGACAGGGCTCACCGGGGAGCTGTTTTTT. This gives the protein CASSSKGTGLTGELFF.

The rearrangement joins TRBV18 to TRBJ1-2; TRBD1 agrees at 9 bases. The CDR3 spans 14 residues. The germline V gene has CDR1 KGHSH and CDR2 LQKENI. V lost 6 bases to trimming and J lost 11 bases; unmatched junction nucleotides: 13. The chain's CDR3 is CASSPGQGLNAYTF. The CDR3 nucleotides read TGTGCCAGCTCCCCTGGACAGGGGCTGAATGCGTACACCTTC.

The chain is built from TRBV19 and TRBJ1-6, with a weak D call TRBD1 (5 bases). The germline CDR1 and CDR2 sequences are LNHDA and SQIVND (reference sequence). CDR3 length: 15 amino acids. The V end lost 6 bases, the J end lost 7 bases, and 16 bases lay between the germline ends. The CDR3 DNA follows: TGTGCCAGTAGCCCTGGTGGGGGGGTAAATTCACCCCTCCACTTT. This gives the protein CASSPGGGVNSPLHF.

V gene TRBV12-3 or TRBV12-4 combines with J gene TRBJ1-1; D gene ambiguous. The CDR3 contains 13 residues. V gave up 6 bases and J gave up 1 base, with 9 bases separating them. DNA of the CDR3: TGTGCCAGCAGAGCGGCGGGGAACACTGAAGCTTTCTTT. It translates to CASRAAGNTEAFF.

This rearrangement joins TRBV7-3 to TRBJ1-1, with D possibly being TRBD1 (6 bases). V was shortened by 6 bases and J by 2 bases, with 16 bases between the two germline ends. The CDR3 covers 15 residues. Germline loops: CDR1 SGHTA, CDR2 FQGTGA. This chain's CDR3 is CASRPNRDGNTEAFF. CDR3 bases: TGTGCCAGCAGGCCAAACAGGGACGGAAACACTGAAGCTTTCTTT.

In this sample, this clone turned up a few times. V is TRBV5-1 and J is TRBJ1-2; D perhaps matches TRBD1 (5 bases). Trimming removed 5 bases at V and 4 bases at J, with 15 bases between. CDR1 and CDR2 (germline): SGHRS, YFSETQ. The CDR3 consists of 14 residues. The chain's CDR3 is CASRTQEGSYGYTF. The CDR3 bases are TGCGCCAGCAGAACACAGGAGGGGAGCTATGGCTACACCTTC.

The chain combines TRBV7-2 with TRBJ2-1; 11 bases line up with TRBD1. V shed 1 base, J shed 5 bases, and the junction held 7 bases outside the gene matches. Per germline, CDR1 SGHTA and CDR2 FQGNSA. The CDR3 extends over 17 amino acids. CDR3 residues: CASSLGGTGGENNEQFF. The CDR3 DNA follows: TGTGCCAGCAGCTTAGGGGGGACAGGGGGTGAGAACAATGAGCAGTTCTTC. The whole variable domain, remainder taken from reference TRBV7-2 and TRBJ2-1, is GAGVSQSPSNKVTEKGKDVELRCDPISGHTALYWYRQSLGQGLEFLIYFQGNSAPDKSGLPSDRFSAERTGGSVSTLTIQRTQQEDSAVYLCASSLGGTGGENNEQFFGPGTRLTVL.

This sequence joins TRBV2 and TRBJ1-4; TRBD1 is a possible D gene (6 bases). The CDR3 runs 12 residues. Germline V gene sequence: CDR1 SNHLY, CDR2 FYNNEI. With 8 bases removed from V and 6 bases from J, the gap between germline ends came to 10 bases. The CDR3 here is CASGKGDEKLFF. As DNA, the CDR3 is TGTGCCAGCGGTAAGGGGGATGAAAAACTGTTTTTT.

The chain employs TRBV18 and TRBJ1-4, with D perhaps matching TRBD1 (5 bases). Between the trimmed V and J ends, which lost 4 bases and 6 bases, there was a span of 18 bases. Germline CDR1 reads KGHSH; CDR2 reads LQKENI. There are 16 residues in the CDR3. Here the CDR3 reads CASSRNTQGGDEKLFF. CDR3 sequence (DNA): TGTGCCAGCTCACGAAACACTCAGGGAGGTGATGAAAAACTGTTTTTT.

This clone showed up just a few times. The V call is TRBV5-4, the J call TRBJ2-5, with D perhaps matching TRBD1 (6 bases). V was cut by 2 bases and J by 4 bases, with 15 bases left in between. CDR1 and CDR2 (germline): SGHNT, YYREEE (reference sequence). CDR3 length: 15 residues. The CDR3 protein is CASSLNDRPGETQYF. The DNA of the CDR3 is TGTGCCAGCAGCTTAAACGACAGGCCGGGAGAGACCCAGTACTTC. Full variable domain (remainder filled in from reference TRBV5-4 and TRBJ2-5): ETGVTQSPTHLIKTRGQQVTLRCSSQSGHNTVSWYQQALGQGPQFIFQYYREEENGRGNFPPRFSGLQFPNYSSELNVNALELDDSALYLCASSLNDRPGETQYFGPGTRLLVL.

CDR3 residues: CASSTGGVSNQPQHF. The CDR3 DNA follows: TGTGCCAGCAGTACGGGGGGGGTTAGCAATCAGCCCCAGCATTTT. The chain carries TRBV28 and TRBJ1-5; weak D call: TRBD1 (5 bases). The germline gives CDR1 MDHEN, CDR2 SYDVKM. The CDR3 is 15 amino acids. V lost 5 bases, J lost 0 bases, and 11 bases lay in between.

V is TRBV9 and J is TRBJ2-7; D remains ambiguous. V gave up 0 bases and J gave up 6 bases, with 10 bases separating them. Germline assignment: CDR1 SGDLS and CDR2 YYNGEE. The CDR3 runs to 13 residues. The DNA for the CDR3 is TGTGCCAGCAGCGTAGGACCGCCGGGCGAGCAGTACTTC. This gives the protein CASSVGPPGEQYF.

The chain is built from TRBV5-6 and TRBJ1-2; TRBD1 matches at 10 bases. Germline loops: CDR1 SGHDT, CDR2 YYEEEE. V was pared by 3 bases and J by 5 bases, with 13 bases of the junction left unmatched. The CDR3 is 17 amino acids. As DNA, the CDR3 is TGTGCCAGCAGCTCCATACCAGGGGGACAGGGGAGGTATGGCTACACCTTC. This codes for CASSSIPGGQGRYGYTF.

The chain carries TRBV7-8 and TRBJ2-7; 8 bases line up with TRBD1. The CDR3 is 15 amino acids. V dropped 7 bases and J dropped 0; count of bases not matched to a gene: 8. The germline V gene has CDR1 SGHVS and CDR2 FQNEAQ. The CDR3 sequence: CASNLPGGHSYEQYF. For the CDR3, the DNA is TGTGCCAGCAACCTTCCAGGGGGCCACTCCTACGAGCAGTACTTC.

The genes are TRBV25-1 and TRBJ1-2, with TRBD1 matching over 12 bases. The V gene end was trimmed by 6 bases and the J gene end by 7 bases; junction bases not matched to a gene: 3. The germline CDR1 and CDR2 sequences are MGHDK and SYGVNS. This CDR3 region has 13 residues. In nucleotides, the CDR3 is TGTGCCAGCAGCCTGGGACAGGGGGCTGGCTACACCTTC. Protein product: CASSLGQGAGYTF.

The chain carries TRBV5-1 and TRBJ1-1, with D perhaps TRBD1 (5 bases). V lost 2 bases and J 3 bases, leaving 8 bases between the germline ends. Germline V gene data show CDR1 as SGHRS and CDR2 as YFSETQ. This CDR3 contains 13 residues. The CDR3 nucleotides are TGCGCCAGCAGCTTCTCAGGGTACACTGAAGCTTTCTTT. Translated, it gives CASSFSGYTEAFF.